This passage covers 2 T cell receptor beta chains from one sample sequenced in a study of blood T cell repertoires in COVID-19. Sequenced by immunoSEQ multiplex PCR; TCRdb stores in-frame clones only, minus some. Of about 150,000 clones listed, approximately 80% are singletons. What was sequenced was PBMCs or T cells enriched from blood (not recorded which). These receptors were taken from a woman in her forties or fifties who had recovered from COVID-19.

J is TRBJ1-3 and V is TRBV19; D is possibly TRBD1 (6 bases). V was cut by 10 bases and J by 0 bases, with 16 bases left in between. Germline V gene lookup returns CDR1 LNHDA and CDR2 SQIVND (reference sequence). CDR3 size: 15 residues. The CDR3 DNA is TGTGCCACCAGGCCAGGGGATGGCTCTGGAAACACCATATATTTT. This translates into CATRPGDGSGNTIYF.

This clone was seen a few times. The CDR3 DNA follows: TGCGCCAGCAGCTTGGAGGGACAGTCCCAAGAGACCCAGTACTTC. Protein: CASSLEGQSQETQYF. This chain uses TRBV5-1 with TRBJ2-5; TRBD1 matches 7 bases. The CDR3 runs to 15 residues. With 0 bases clipped from V and 1 base from J, the junction kept 3 bases outside the gene matches. From germline, CDR1 is SGHRS and CDR2 YFSETQ.